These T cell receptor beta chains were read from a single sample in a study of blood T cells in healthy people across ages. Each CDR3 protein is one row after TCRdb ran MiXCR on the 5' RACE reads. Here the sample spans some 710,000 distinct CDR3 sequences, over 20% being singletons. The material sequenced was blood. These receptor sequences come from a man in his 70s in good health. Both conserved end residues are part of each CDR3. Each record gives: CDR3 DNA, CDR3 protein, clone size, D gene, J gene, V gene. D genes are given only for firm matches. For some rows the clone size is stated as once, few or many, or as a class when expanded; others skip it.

CDR3 DNA: TGCAGCGTTGATTTGACAGATACGCAGTATTTT; CDR3 protein: CSVDLTDTQYF; clone size: few; D gene: -; J gene: TRBJ2-3; V gene: TRBV29-1
CDR3 DNA: TGTGCCAGCAGCCACGGACAGGGCAGCAAAAACATTCAGTACTTC; CDR3 protein: CASSHGQGSKNIQYF; clone size: -; D gene: TRBD1; J gene: TRBJ2-4; V gene: TRBV7-2
CDR3 DNA: TGCAGCGTTGAGACAGGGGGCAGTGGCTACACCTTC; CDR3 protein: CSVETGGSGYTF; clone size: few; D gene: TRBD1; J gene: TRBJ1-2; V gene: TRBV29-1
CDR3 DNA: TGTGCCATCAGTGACCTTCAGGGCAGGGGAGGAGAGACCCAGTACTTC; CDR3 protein: CAISDLQGRGGETQYF; clone size: few; D gene: -; J gene: TRBJ2-5; V gene: TRBV10-3
CDR3 DNA: TGCGCCAGCAGTGACCCCGGACAGTCCACGTCCTACGAGCAGTACTTC; CDR3 protein: CASSDPGQSTSYEQYF; clone size: -; D gene: -; J gene: TRBJ2-7; V gene: TRBV10-2
CDR3 DNA: TGCGCCAGCAGCCTAAGGGCCCTAGTGAACACTGAAGCTTTCTTT; CDR3 protein: CASSLRALVNTEAFF; clone size: -; D gene: -; J gene: TRBJ1-1; V gene: TRBV5-1
CDR3 DNA: TGTGCCAGCAGCTTAGAGATAGCGGGGGGGCCTGAGCAGTTCTTC; CDR3 protein: CASSLEIAGGPEQFF; clone size: -; D gene: TRBD2; J gene: TRBJ2-1; V gene: TRBV7-8
CDR3 DNA: TGTGCCAGCAGTCCGGGGCAGGGGGGGGTTTACGAGCAGTACTTC; CDR3 protein: CASSPGQGGVYEQYF; clone size: -; D gene: -; J gene: TRBJ2-7; V gene: TRBV28
CDR3 DNA: TGTGCCACCTCCGTCCTAGGGGCGAACACTGAAGCTTTCTTT; CDR3 protein: CATSVLGANTEAFF; clone size: few; D gene: -; J gene: TRBJ1-1; V gene: TRBV15
CDR3 DNA: TGTGCCAGCAGTTTAAGAGAAGCCAAAAACATTCAGTACTTC; CDR3 protein: CASSLREAKNIQYF; clone size: -; D gene: -; J gene: TRBJ2-4; V gene: TRBV28
CDR3 DNA: TGTGCCAGCTCAACTGGGACCGGGACAGGGGGCTACGAGCAGTACTTC; CDR3 protein: CASSTGTGTGGYEQYF; clone size: -; D gene: TRBD1; J gene: TRBJ2-7; V gene: TRBV18